The T cell receptor (beta chain) described here comes from a study of blood T cells in healthy people across ages. V lost 2 bases to trimming and J lost 7 bases, with 8 bases between them. Germline CDR1 MNHEY, CDR2 SMNVEV (reference sequence). The CDR3 has 13 amino acids. The use of a sample-barcoded 5' primer and a J-beta primer mix characterized a second PCR of roughly 7 to 12 cycles. Any given sample supplied a minimum of 3 million CDR3-containing paired-end reads. TCRdb called the 5' RACE reads again in MiXCR, with one record for every CDR3 protein. The sample has about 560,000 distinct CDR3 sequences; about 27% are singletons. In addition, the sample was reused for a study of T cells of mothers and their children. This second study says: Amplification in the second PCR used the M1S primer, which added sample barcodes and 2-4 random nucleotides.

The chain is built from TRBV27 and TRBJ2-2; D not resolved. Sequencing was carried out using blood. This sequence originates from a boy aged 2-15 years in good health. The CDR3 sequence is CASSLERYGELFF. CDR3 nucleotides: TGTGCCAGCAGTTTAGAGCGCTACGGGGAGCTGTTTTTT.